A single sample is the source of the 30 T cell receptor beta chains below, sequenced in a study of cytomegalovirus exposure and HLA in healthy donors. The PCR employed 60 Vbeta primers together with 13 Jbeta primers. Clones were sequenced by immunoSEQ multiplex PCR, and TCRdb holds only the in-frame ones, with some missing. The sample yields 200,000 to 250,000 clones, approximately 90% seen once. The sample comprised PBMCs. These receptor sequences come from a woman aged 18-29 years in good health and CMV-seronegative.

The chain combines TRBV19 with TRBJ1-2; 7 nucleotides align to TRBD1. Germline V gene sequence: CDR1 LNHDA, CDR2 SQIVND (reference sequence). The CDR3 extends over 14 amino acids. V shed 4 bases, J shed 6 bases, and the junction held 8 bases outside the gene matches. CDR3 residues: CASSNPGQTNGYTF. The CDR3 DNA reads TGTGCCAGTAGTAACCCGGGACAGACGAATGGCTACACCTTC.

This clone appeared once. V gene TRBV4-1 combines with J gene TRBJ2-1, with 11 bases aligning to TRBD2. The germline gives CDR1 MGHRA, CDR2 YSYEKL. The V and J ends lost 5 bases and 4 bases, in that order; junction bases with no gene match: 4. The CDR3 loop spans 15 amino acids. DNA for the CDR3: TGCGCCAGCAGCGAGGTAGCGGGGGGGTACAATGAGCAGTTCTTC. Translating it yields CASSEVAGGYNEQFF.

V usage is TRBV5-6 and J usage is TRBJ2-2; D is unresolved. Germline V gives CDR1 SGHDT, CDR2 YYEEEE. The CDR3 consists of 15 residues. Trimming cost V 1 base and J 0 bases, with 7 bases left between them. The DNA for the CDR3 is TGTGCCAGCAGCTTGCAGAACGCGAACACCGGGGAGCTGTTTTTT. Its translation: CASSLQNANTGELFF.

This chain joins TRBV6-6 and TRBJ1-3; D unclear. The germline V gene has CDR1 MNHNY and CDR2 SVGAGI (reference sequence). This CDR3 has 13 residues. The germline V and J ends were trimmed by 2 bases and 0 bases, with 2 bases remaining between them. The CDR3 bases are TGTGCCAGCAGTTACCTCTCTGGAAACACCATATATTTT. As protein: CASSYLSGNTIYF.

The J gene is TRBJ2-1, the V gene TRBV9, with D possibly being TRBD1 (6 bases). In germline, CDR1 is SGDLS, CDR2 YYNGEE. V was cut by 0 bases and J by 8 bases, with 15 bases left in between. This CDR3 has 15 residues. The CDR3 spells CASSVGQVGMDEQFF. CDR3 sequence (DNA): TGTGCCAGCAGCGTAGGACAGGTGGGTATGGATGAGCAGTTCTTC. The entire variable domain, with the rest obtained from reference TRBV9 and TRBJ2-1, is as follows: DSGVTQTPKHLITATGQRVTLRCSPRSGDLSVYWYQQSLDQGLQFLIQYYNGEERAKGNILERFSAQQFPDLHSELNLSSLELGDSALYFCASSVGQVGMDEQFFGPGTRLTVL.

The CDR3, as DNA: TGTGCCTGCCAGCCGGGACAGCACGAGCAGTACTTC. Its translation: CACQPGQHEQYF. The J gene is TRBJ2-7, the V gene TRBV30; 7 bases fit TRBD1. Trimming cost V 6 bases and J 5 bases; bases outside gene matches: 7. Germline V gives CDR1 GTSNPN, CDR2 SVGIG (reference sequence). CDR3 length: 12 amino acids. Full variable domain (remainder filled in from reference TRBV30 and TRBJ2-7): SQTIHQWPATLVQPVGSPLSLECTVEGTSNPNLYWYRQAAGRGLQLLFYSVGIGQISSEVPQNLSASRPQDRQFILSSKKLLLSDSGFYLCACQPGQHEQYFGPGTRLTVT.

The V gene is TRBV7-9, the J gene TRBJ2-7; D might be TRBD2 (5 bases). Per the germline V gene, CDR1 is SEHNR and CDR2 is FQNEAQ (reference sequence). Trimming left V 3 bases short and J 3 bases short, with 12 bases between. This CDR3 is built from 14 residues. The CDR3 coding sequence is TGTGCCAGCAGCTTCAACGAGCGGATCTACGAGCAGTACTTC. Translating gives CASSFNERIYEQYF.

This clone has just one count. The chain employs TRBV2 and TRBJ1-1; D is possibly TRBD1 (5 bases). CDR3 length equals 13 residues. V was trimmed by 5 bases and J by 10 bases, leaving 17 bases between them. CDR1 SNHLY and CDR2 FYNNEI come from the germline V gene. The CDR3 DNA is TGTGCCAGCAGTTCCTGGGGGGTATCGTCAGCTTTCTTT. Translated, it gives CASSSWGVSSAFF.

This clone was observed a single time. The CDR3 sequence is CASSQGTRENQPQHF. DNA for the CDR3: TGTGCCAGCAGCCAAGGGACAAGAGAGAATCAGCCCCAGCATTTT. This chain joins TRBV7-2 and TRBJ1-5; possible D gene TRBD1, 6 bases. The length of the CDR3 is 15 residues. Per the germline V gene, CDR1 is SGHTA and CDR2 is FQGNSA. Trimming left V 5 bases short and J 4 bases short, with 15 bases between.

The rearrangement links TRBV7-3 to TRBJ1-1; a weak D match, TRBD1 (5 bases). The CDR3 sequence is 15 residues long. The germline V and J ends were trimmed by 2 bases and 3 bases, with 13 bases remaining between them. The germline V gene has CDR1 SGHTA and CDR2 FQGTGA. This CDR3 reads CASSLVPGKYTEAFF. The CDR3 DNA reads TGTGCCAGCAGCTTAGTTCCAGGGAAGTACACTGAAGCTTTCTTT.

This chain joins TRBV19 and TRBJ1-1; the D gene is possibly TRBD1 (6 bases). Germline CDR1 is LNHDA and CDR2 is SQIVND (reference sequence). The CDR3 loop spans 16 amino acids. With 6 bases removed from V and 3 bases from J, the gap between germline ends came to 20 bases. The CDR3 coding sequence is TGTGCCAGTAGCGAATTATACAGGGCGTGGGACACTGAAGCTTTCTTT. Translation: CASSELYRAWDTEAFF. Variable domain in full (rest from reference TRBV19 and TRBJ1-1): DGGITQSPKYLFRKEGQNVTLSCEQNLNHDAMYWYRQDPGQGLRLIYYSQIVNDFQKGDIAEGYSVSREKKESFPLTVTSAQKNPTAFYLCASSELYRAWDTEAFFGQGTRLTVV.

The J gene is TRBJ1-4, the V gene TRBV11-2; 7 bases agree with TRBD1. The CDR3 covers 14 residues. The germline V gene has CDR1 SGHAT and CDR2 FQNNGV. Germline trimming cut 2 bases from V and 5 bases from J; bases unmatched to any gene: 2. DNA for the CDR3: TGTGCCAGCAGCTTAAGCAGGGGGAATGAAAAACTGTTTTTT. It yields the protein CASSLSRGNEKLFF.

The chain carries TRBV9 and TRBJ2-5; 8 nucleotides line up with TRBD2. The tail of the sequence fits TRBJ2-7 better, so the J call may be wrong. This CDR3 has 18 amino acids. Germline CDR1 SGDLS, CDR2 YYNGEE. The CDR3 here is CASSVGFTREGQSYEQYF. The CDR3 coding sequence is TGTGCCAGCAGCGTAGGTTTTACTCGGGAGGGCCAATCCTACGAGCAGTACTTC.

This chain joins TRBV11-2 and TRBJ2-5; 10 bases are a match to TRBD2. The CDR3 length is 16 residues. Unmatched junction bases numbered 6, after V lost 1 base and J lost 4 bases. The germline gives CDR1 SGHAT, CDR2 FQNNGV. Here the CDR3 DNA reads TGTGCCAGCAGCTTAGTCGTAGCGGGAGGCGGAGAGACCCAGTACTTC. Translation gives CASSLVVAGGGETQYF.

DNA for the CDR3: TGTGCCAGCAGCTTTTCCCCAGGGGCCGCCTACGAGCAGTACTTC. Translation gives CASSFSPGAAYEQYF. This chain joins TRBV7-8 and TRBJ2-7; D may be TRBD1 (6 bases). This CDR3 comprises 15 residues. From germline, CDR1 is SGHVS and CDR2 FQNEAQ. V was cut by 3 bases and J by 2 bases, with 14 bases left in between. Together with reference TRBV7-8 and TRBJ2-7, the CDR3 gives the full variable domain: GAGVSQSPRYKVAKRGQDVALRCDPISGHVSLFWYQQALGQGPEFLTYFQNEAQLDKSGLPSDRFFAERPEGSVSTLKIQRTQQEDSAVYLCASSFSPGAAYEQYFGPGTRLTVT.

The chain uses TRBV5-1 and TRBJ2-7, with a weak D call TRBD2 (5 bases). Germline V gene data show CDR1 as SGHRS and CDR2 as YFSETQ. CDR3 length equals 13 residues. V was trimmed by 3 bases and J by 2 bases, leaving 9 bases between them. The CDR3 loop is CASSSGVAYEQYF. Here the CDR3 DNA reads TGCGCCAGCAGCTCCGGGGTGGCCTACGAGCAGTACTTC.

The chain employs TRBV5-1 and TRBJ2-3; D gene unclear. V lost 0 bases, J lost 1 base, and 6 bases lay in between. Per the germline V gene, CDR1 is SGHRS and CDR2 is YFSETQ. This CDR3 spans 14 amino acids. The CDR3, as DNA: TGCGCCAGCAGCTTGGTAGCTGGCACAGATACGCAGTATTTT. Its protein is CASSLVAGTDTQYF.

The DNA for the CDR3 is TGTGCCAGTAGTATAGATTCGAGACAGGGTTGGTACGAGCAGTACTTC. It translates to CASSIDSRQGWYEQYF. The chain employs TRBV19 and TRBJ2-7, with TRBD1 matching over 7 bases. The CDR3 runs 16 residues. Germline loops: CDR1 LNHDA, CDR2 SQIVND (reference sequence). Unmatched junction bases numbered 9, after V lost 0 bases and J lost 4 bases.

The V and J genes are TRBV7-6 and TRBJ1-1; 12 bases map to TRBD1. Germline V CDR1 and CDR2: SGHVS, FNYEAQ. The V gene end was trimmed by 5 bases and the J gene end by 5 bases; junction bases not matched to a gene: 15. The CDR3 has 18 residues. CDR3 region: CASSPFIGTGGEGTEAFF. The CDR3 region has the DNA TGTGCCAGCAGCCCGTTTATCGGGACAGGGGGCGAGGGAACTGAAGCTTTCTTT.

The chain is built from TRBV6-6 and TRBJ1-1; D is possibly TRBD1 (6 bases). The ends were cut back, 5 bases at V and 0 bases at J, with 16 bases in the middle. The germline gives CDR1 MNHNY, CDR2 SVGAGI (reference sequence). The CDR3 is 16 amino acids. This CDR3 reads CASSRFTGRMNTEAFF. The CDR3 DNA sequence: TGTGCCAGCAGTAGATTTACAGGGAGAATGAACACTGAAGCTTTCTTT.

A single count supports this clone. The V call is TRBV4-3, the J call TRBJ2-1, with 7 bases that match TRBD2. Germline V gene data show CDR1 as LGHNA and CDR2 as YSLEER. V dropped 0 bases and J dropped 7; count of bases not matched to a gene: 9. The CDR3 is made up of 16 amino acids. The CDR3 DNA reads TGCGCCAGCAGCCAAGAAGCGGGACCGCGGATAAATGAGCAGTTCTTC. It is translated as CASSQEAGPRINEQFF.

The V gene is TRBV7-2, the J gene TRBJ2-1; D is perhaps TRBD2 (6 bases). This CDR3 spans 15 amino acids. Trimming took 6 bases from V and 2 from J, leaving 14 bases between them. From germline, CDR1 is SGHTA and CDR2 FQGNSA. CDR3 sequence (DNA): TGTGCCAGCAGATTGGGGCGGGGTGCCTACAATGAGCAGTTCTTC. Its translation: CASRLGRGAYNEQFF.

V is TRBV7-8 and J is TRBJ1-5; no reliable D call. The CDR3 loop spans 14 amino acids. Germline V gene lookup returns CDR1 SGHVS and CDR2 FQNEAQ. Trimming removed 5 bases at V and 2 bases at J, with 10 bases between. In nucleotides, the CDR3 is TGTGCCAGCAGCCCCGGCGGGGGCAATCAGCCCCAGCATTTT. It codes for CASSPGGGNQPQHF.

The chain links TRBV7-2 to TRBJ1-2; 9 bases fit TRBD1. Unmatched junction bases numbered 6, after V lost 5 bases and J lost 8 bases. The germline gives CDR1 SGHTA, CDR2 FQGNSA. The CDR3 covers 13 residues. The CDR3 region is CASSVQGARGYTF. Written as DNA, the CDR3 is TGTGCCAGCAGCGTACAGGGGGCGCGCGGCTACACCTTC. Filled out from reference TRBV7-2 and TRBJ1-2, the complete variable domain reads GAGVSQSPSNKVTEKGKDVELRCDPISGHTALYWYRQSLGQGLEFLIYFQGNSAPDKSGLPSDRFSAERTGGSVSTLTIQRTQQEDSAVYLCASSVQGARGYTFGSGTRLTVV.

The chain uses TRBV5-4 and TRBJ2-7; possibly TRBD2 for D (5 bases). This CDR3 is 15 amino acids long. V was pared by 4 bases and J by 2 bases, with 16 bases between. Germline lookup yields CDR1 SGHNT and CDR2 YYREEE (reference sequence). The CDR3 sequence is CASSPDTTSPYEQYF. The DNA for the CDR3 is TGTGCCAGCAGCCCCGACACCACTAGTCCCTACGAGCAGTACTTC. The variable domain in full, completed from reference TRBV5-4 and TRBJ2-7, reads ETGVTQSPTHLIKTRGQQVTLRCSSQSGHNTVSWYQQALGQGPQFIFQYYREEENGRGNFPPRFSGLQFPNYSSELNVNALELDDSALYLCASSPDTTSPYEQYFGPGTRLTVT.

The chain couples TRBV18 to TRBJ2-5; 9 bases map to TRBD2. Trimming cost V 0 bases and J 4 bases; bases outside gene matches: 6. The CDR3 sequence is 16 residues long. Per germline, CDR1 KGHSH and CDR2 LQKENI. As DNA, the CDR3 is TGTGCCAGCTCACCACCGGGACTAGCCCTCCGAGAGACCCAGTACTTC. Residues: CASSPPGLALRETQYF.

This clone was counted at least ten times. J is TRBJ2-1 and V is TRBV5-1; TRBD1 might be the D (5 bases). The CDR3 totals 14 residues. Germline assignment: CDR1 SGHRS and CDR2 YFSETQ. V dropped 3 bases and J dropped 2 bases, with 9 bases sitting between them. The CDR3 DNA is TGCGCCAGCAGCTCGACAGTGACCTACAATGAGCAGTTCTTC. Translating gives CASSSTVTYNEQFF.

The chain has TRBV9 and TRBJ2-5; D is undetermined. The germline V gene has CDR1 SGDLS and CDR2 YYNGEE. The length of the CDR3 is 13 residues. Trimming took 6 bases from V and 2 from J, leaving 11 bases between them. The CDR3 DNA follows: TGTGCCAGCAATCTTACACCTCAAGAGACCCAGTACTTC. Translation: CASNLTPQETQYF.

In this sample, this clone turned up a few times. Distinct nucleotide sequences in the sample also encode this CDR3. The genes are TRBV6-5 and TRBJ1-2; 9 bases align to TRBD1. The CDR3 has 13 amino acids. Unmatched junction bases numbered 3, after V lost 5 bases and J lost 5 bases. Germline CDR1 and CDR2: MNHEY and SVGAGI. This CDR3 is CASSEQGAYGYTF. The DNA for the CDR3 is TGTGCCAGCAGTGAACAGGGGGCTTATGGCTACACCTTC.

The chain links TRBV7-7 to TRBJ1-3, with D unclear. Germline CDR1 reads SSHAT; CDR2 reads FNYEAQ (reference sequence). The CDR3 is made up of 12 amino acids. Trimming left V 5 bases short and J 5 bases short, with 7 bases between. The CDR3 nucleotides read TGTGCCAGCAGCCCCGACAGAAACACCATATATTTT. Translated, it gives CASSPDRNTIYF.